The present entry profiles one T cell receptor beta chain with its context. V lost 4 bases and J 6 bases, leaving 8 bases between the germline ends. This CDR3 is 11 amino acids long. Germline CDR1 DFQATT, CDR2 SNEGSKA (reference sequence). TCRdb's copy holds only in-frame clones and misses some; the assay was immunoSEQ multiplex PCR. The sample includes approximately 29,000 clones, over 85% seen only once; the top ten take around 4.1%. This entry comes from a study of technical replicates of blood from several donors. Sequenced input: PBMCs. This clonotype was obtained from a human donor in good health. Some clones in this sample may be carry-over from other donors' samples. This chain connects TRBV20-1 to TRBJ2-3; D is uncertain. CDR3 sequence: CSATGDDTQYF. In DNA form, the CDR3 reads TGCAGTGCTACAGGTGACGATACGCAGTATTTT.